The clone carrying this T cell receptor beta chain was recorded many times. Its target is not known. Per germline, CDR1 DFQATT and CDR2 SNEGSKA (reference sequence). V lost 4 bases to trimming and J lost 6 bases, with 17 bases between them. The CDR3 spans 14 residues. Amplification of TCR beta CDR3 regions was performed using RNA transcripts as template. HTBI primers drove first-round RT-PCR of the TCR CDR3. TCRdb itself ran the multiplex PCR reads through MiXCR, one entry per CDR3 protein. Here the sample spans fewer than 850,000 distinct CDR3 sequences, 15% to 20% being singletons. These data belong to a study of T cells in Graves' hyperthyroidism and ophthalmopathy. General observations from the study: Ophthalmopathy onset followed model prediction by a median roughly six months.

This chain joins TRBV20-1 and TRBJ2-3; D tentatively reads TRBD1 or TRBD2 (6 bases each). This receptor was taken from a man aged 45 to 65 with Graves' hyperthyroidism. Material for sequencing was blood. The CDR3: CSANRVQGRDTQYF. The CDR3 nucleotides are TGCAGTGCTAACCGGGTCCAGGGGAGGGATACGCAGTATTTT.